Shown below are 4 T cell receptor beta chains from a single sample sequenced in a study of blood T cell repertoires in COVID-19 (dated by TCRdb to 2020 to 2021). Libraries were made using the immunoSEQ multiplex PCR assay. This is the immuneACCESS table as TCRdb keeps it, with only in-frame sequences that have V and J called. A part of the clones is gone; compared with another copy, unresolved V genes explain less than half, and the rest is unexplained. The sample table holds almost 400,000 clones, of which around 92% were seen once. 1.5% to 2% of the sample lies in the top ten. Specimen: PBMCs or T cells enriched from blood (not recorded which). The receptor source for this set is a woman aged 25 to 45 who had recovered from COVID-19.

This rearrangement joins TRBV7-8 to TRBJ1-6; 8 nucleotides match TRBD1. With V trimmed by 5 bases and J by 6 bases, 6 bases remained unmatched. Germline V CDR1 and CDR2: SGHVS, FQNEAQ. The CDR3 is 15 amino acids. In DNA, the CDR3 is TGTGCCAGCAGCGGAAGGACAGGGCCTAATTCACCCCTCCACTTT. Protein sequence: CASSGRTGPNSPLHF.

The count of this clone is one. The V call is TRBV5-5, the J call TRBJ1-6; D uncertain. Germline V lookup: CDR1 SGHKS, CDR2 YYEKEE (reference sequence). The ends were cut back, 0 bases at V and 5 bases at J, with 9 bases in the middle. The CDR3 sequence is 15 residues long. CDR3 residues: CASSLVQTDNSPLHF. The DNA of the CDR3 is TGTGCCAGCAGCTTGGTCCAGACTGATAATTCACCCCTCCACTTT.

The rearrangement joins TRBV7-2 to TRBJ2-1, with D possibly TRBD1 on 6 matching bases. Trimming took 5 bases from V and 2 from J, leaving 10 bases between them. The CDR3 is 14 residues long. Germline loops: CDR1 SGHTA, CDR2 FQGNSA. CDR3 bases: TGTGCCAGCAGCGAAGGGGGTGCCTACAATGAGCAGTTCTTC. It is translated as CASSEGGAYNEQFF.

This chain joins TRBV4-2 and TRBJ2-5, with 8 bases that match TRBD2. Germline assignment: CDR1 LGHNA and CDR2 YNFKEQ. The CDR3 is made up of 16 amino acids. Germline trimming cut 6 bases from V and 2 bases from J; bases unmatched to any gene: 11. CDR3 in amino acids: CASSIRGGNHQETQYF. DNA for the CDR3: TGTGCCAGCAGTATCCGGGGGGGAAACCATCAAGAGACCCAGTACTTC.